The 29 T cell receptor beta chains given below trace back to one sample, sequenced in a study of blood T cell repertoires in COVID-19. Method: immunoSEQ multiplex PCR; TCRdb's copy keeps in-frame clones and lacks some. The sample contains approximately 220,000 clones, around 92% of which appear only once. The specimen was PBMCs or T cells enriched from blood (not recorded which). Receptors originate from a woman in her 30s with acute COVID-19.

This chain links TRBV6-5 with TRBJ1-6; the match to TRBD1 covers 8 bases. V lost 6 bases, J lost 10 bases, and 5 bases stayed unmatched. Germline loops: CDR1 MNHEY, CDR2 SVGAGI. CDR3 length: 13 residues. The CDR3 DNA is TGTGCCAGCAGGACAGGGGCCCGATCACCCCTCCACTTT. Protein product: CASRTGARSPLHF.

This rearrangement joins TRBV7-9 to TRBJ2-3; TRBD2 might be the D (5 bases). This CDR3 comprises 16 residues. Germline loops: CDR1 SEHNR, CDR2 FQNEAQ (reference sequence). The V end lost 1 base, the J end lost 1 base, and 12 bases lay between the germline ends. Here the CDR3 DNA reads TGTGCCAGCAGCTTAGGCGGAGGTGGAGGCACAGATACGCAGTATTTT. Encoded protein: CASSLGGGGGTDTQYF.

This clone appeared once. This chain connects TRBV30 to TRBJ1-1; no firm D call. V gave up 3 bases and J gave up 4 bases, with 12 bases separating them. Germline assignment: CDR1 GTSNPN and CDR2 SVGIG (reference sequence). The CDR3 consists of 13 residues. This CDR3 reads CAWRSGDRTEAFF. CDR3 nucleotide sequence: TGTGCCTGGAGGAGCGGGGATCGCACTGAAGCTTTCTTT. The full variable domain, with the rest looked up from reference TRBV30 and TRBJ1-1, is SQTIHQWPATLVQPVGSPLSLECTVEGTSNPNLYWYRQAAGRGLQLLFYSVGIGQISSEVPQNLSASRPQDRQFILSSKKLLLSDSGFYLCAWRSGDRTEAFFGQGTRLTVV.

V is TRBV7-2 and J is TRBJ2-7; possibly TRBD2 for D (6 bases). This CDR3 is 15 amino acids long. The V end lost 0 bases, the J end lost 2 bases, and 11 bases lay between the germline ends. Germline-derived CDR1 and CDR2 are SGHTA and FQGNSA. DNA for the CDR3: TGTGCCAGCAGCTTAGCGCGGGGCAGAACCTACGAGCAGTACTTC. Encoded protein: CASSLARGRTYEQYF.

The CDR3 here is CASSGRDSYNEQFF. CDR3 DNA: TGTGCCAGCAGCGGCCGGGACTCCTACAATGAGCAGTTCTTC. J is TRBJ2-1 and V is TRBV5-4, with D possibly being TRBD2 (5 bases). The CDR3 loop spans 14 amino acids. Germline V gives CDR1 SGHNT, CDR2 YYREEE (reference sequence). V dropped 4 bases and J dropped 0 bases, with 8 bases sitting between them.

The chain couples TRBV21-1 to TRBJ1-3; the table's D call, TRBD1, was not checked against the DNA. TRBV21-1 is termed a pseudogene. This CDR3 contains 15 residues. The CDR3 sequence: CASSKVKGVGNTIYF. The CDR3 coding sequence is TGTGCCAGCAGCAAAGTGAAGGGGGTTGGAAACACCATATATTTT.

This clone occurred once. The gene calls are TRBV3-1 (or the pseudogene TRBV3-2) and TRBJ2-2; TRBD1 aligns across 7 bases. The V segment lost 1 base and the J segment 7 bases; nucleotides outside the gene matches: 12. This CDR3 spans 17 amino acids. Per the germline V gene, CDR1 is LGHDT and CDR2 is YNNKEL (reference sequence). CDR3 protein: CASSQGDSYESDGELFF. The CDR3 bases are TGTGCCAGCAGCCAAGGGGACAGCTACGAATCTGACGGGGAGCTGTTTTTT.

V and J are TRBV18 and TRBJ2-3, with a weak D call TRBD1 (5 bases). V lost 3 bases and J 4 bases, leaving 11 bases between the germline ends. Per the germline V gene, CDR1 is KGHSH and CDR2 is LQKENI. This CDR3 region has 14 residues. This CDR3 reads CASSPGHGPDTQYF. The DNA of the CDR3 is TGTGCCAGCTCACCCGGACACGGGCCAGATACGCAGTATTTT. The full variable domain, rest sourced from reference TRBV18 and TRBJ2-3, is NAGVMQNPRHLVRRRGQEARLRCSPMKGHSHVYWYRQLPEEGLKFMVYLQKENIIDESGMPKERFSAEFPKEGPSILRIQQVVRGDSAAYFCASSPGHGPDTQYFGPGTRLTVL.

This clone was observed at least ten times. This sample also contains other DNA sequences that code for the same CDR3. The V and J genes are TRBV2 and TRBJ1-5; weak D call: TRBD1 (5 bases). The CDR3 consists of 15 residues. V was trimmed by 0 bases and J by 5 bases, leaving 11 bases between them. In germline, CDR1 is SNHLY, CDR2 FYNNEI. CDR3 sequence reads: CASSEASGGDQPQHF. The CDR3 region has the DNA TGTGCCAGCAGTGAAGCGTCGGGGGGGGATCAGCCCCAGCATTTT.

CDR3 loop: CASSEVVNNYGYTF. For the CDR3, the DNA is TGTGCCAGCAGTGAAGTTGTCAATAACTATGGCTACACCTTC. The chain joins TRBV2 to TRBJ1-2; D gene uncertain. The CDR3 spans 14 residues. Trimming left V 1 base short and J 1 base short, with 7 bases between. Germline CDR1 SNHLY, CDR2 FYNNEI.

In nucleotides, the CDR3 is TGTGCCAGCAGTTACTCGTGGGGAGGTTCAGAGACCCAGTACTTC. Amino acid sequence: CASSYSWGGSETQYF. The chain uses TRBV6-5 and TRBJ2-5; D perhaps matches TRBD2 (6 bases). V lost 0 bases and J 4 bases, leaving 12 bases between the germline ends. CDR3 size: 15 residues. The germline V gene encodes CDR1 MNHEY and CDR2 SVGAGI.

The chain joins TRBV27 to TRBJ1-4; unclear D gene. Trimming removed 3 bases at V and 6 bases at J, with 11 bases between. Germline V CDR1 and CDR2: MNHEY, SMNVEV (reference sequence). This CDR3 has 14 residues. The CDR3 DNA follows: TGTGCCAGCAGTTTTCGGGGTCCTTATGAAAAACTGTTTTTT. Its translation: CASSFRGPYEKLFF.

The genes are TRBV30 and TRBJ1-1, with 7 bases aligning to TRBD1. V lost 5 bases to trimming and J lost 1 base; unmatched junction nucleotides: 10. This CDR3 spans 15 amino acids. Germline V lookup: CDR1 GTSNPN, CDR2 SVGIG (reference sequence). The CDR3 loop is CAWDTGAARNTEAFF. The DNA for the CDR3 is TGTGCCTGGGACACAGGGGCCGCGCGGAACACTGAAGCTTTCTTT.

J is TRBJ1-6 and V is TRBV3-1 (or the pseudogene TRBV3-2), with 8 bases identical to TRBD1. The CDR3 is 15 residues long. Germline V gene lookup returns CDR1 LGHDT and CDR2 YNNKEL (reference sequence). Trimming took 1 base from V and 8 from J; bases not matched to a gene: 4. CDR3: CASSQGTGMDSPLHF. CDR3 in DNA: TGTGCCAGCAGCCAAGGGACAGGGATGGATTCACCCCTCCACTTT.

This rearrangement joins TRBV18 to TRBJ2-1; 9 bases are shared with TRBD1. The CDR3 loop spans 16 amino acids. Per the germline V gene, CDR1 is KGHSH and CDR2 is LQKENI. Trimming at V came to 3 bases and at J to 6 bases, leaving 9 bases not matched to a gene. The chain's CDR3 is CASSPRDRADINEQFF. CDR3 nucleotides: TGTGCCAGCTCACCGAGGGACAGGGCCGATATCAATGAGCAGTTCTTC.

The CDR3 DNA reads as TGTGCCACCAGCAGAGATTCGCGGCTACTCAATGAGCAGTTCTTC. Amino acid sequence: CATSRDSRLLNEQFF. The chain employs TRBV15 and TRBJ2-1, with D unclear. Trimming took 0 bases from V and 6 from J, leaving 12 bases between them. This CDR3 has 15 amino acids. Germline V gene sequence: CDR1 LNHNV, CDR2 YYDKDF (reference sequence).

The gene calls are TRBV28 and TRBJ2-4; D remains unclear. V was shortened by 7 bases and J by 3 bases, with 7 bases between the two germline ends. CDR3 length: 12 amino acids. Germline lookup yields CDR1 MDHEN and CDR2 SYDVKM. This chain's CDR3 is CASTPGKNIQYF. In nucleotides, the CDR3 is TGTGCCAGCACCCCCGGCAAAAACATTCAGTACTTC. The complete variable domain, with remaining parts taken from reference TRBV28 and TRBJ2-4, reads DVKVTQSSRYLVKRTGEKVFLECVQDMDHENMFWYRQDPGLGLRLIYFSYDVKMKEKGDIPEGYSVSREKKERFSLILESASTNQTSMYLCASTPGKNIQYFGAGTRLSVL.

The chain has TRBV5-1 and TRBJ1-2; D is possibly TRBD1 (6 bases). The length of the CDR3 is 13 residues. Germline V gives CDR1 SGHRS, CDR2 YFSETQ. Trimming took off 0 bases at V and 7 bases at J, with 10 bases between the two ends. The CDR3 nucleotides are TGCGCCAGCAGCTTGGGGGGGCCGGGTGGCTACACCTTC. Protein product: CASSLGGPGGYTF.

The chain is built from TRBV28 and TRBJ2-7; TRBD2 matches 9 bases. The CDR3 extends over 14 amino acids. Per the germline V gene, CDR1 is MDHEN and CDR2 is SYDVKM. V lost 2 bases and J lost 7; bases outside the gene matches: 6. Written as DNA, the CDR3 is TGTGCCAGCAGTTTAGGCGGGGGGGCAAGGGAGCAGTACTTC. The encoded protein is CASSLGGGAREQYF.

This clone was seen only a few times. V usage is TRBV6-5 and J usage is TRBJ2-1, with D possibly matching TRBD2 (7 bases). The CDR3 covers 13 residues. Trimming removed 6 bases from V and 5 bases from J, with 11 bases in between. Germline V gene lookup returns CDR1 MNHEY and CDR2 SVGAGI. CDR3 sequence: CASRRGPNNEQFF. CDR3 nucleotides: TGTGCCAGCAGGCGGGGGCCTAACAATGAGCAGTTCTTC.

This clone was seen only a few times. In DNA form, the CDR3 reads TGTGCCAGCAGTTACGGACAGGGCCCCGAGCAGTACTTC. Its translation: CASSYGQGPEQYF. V is TRBV6-5 and J is TRBJ2-7; 8 nucleotides line up with TRBD1. With 2 bases clipped from V and 6 bases from J, the junction kept 3 bases outside the gene matches. CDR1 and CDR2 from the germline V gene are MNHEY and SVGAGI. The CDR3 runs 13 residues.

In its sample, this clone was seen once. The rearrangement links TRBV19 to TRBJ2-5; D unresolved. There are 15 residues in the CDR3. Germline-derived CDR1 and CDR2 are LNHDA and SQIVND (reference sequence). The ends were cut back, 4 bases at V and 0 bases at J, with 12 bases in the middle. The chain's CDR3 is CASSSYFTDQETQYF. Written as DNA, the CDR3 is TGTGCCAGTAGTAGTTACTTTACTGACCAAGAGACCCAGTACTTC.

The chain uses TRBV9 and TRBJ2-2; 8 positions agree with TRBD2. The CDR3 spans 16 residues. Germline CDR1 is SGDLS and CDR2 is YYNGEE. V trimming: 3 bases; J trimming: 0 bases; junction bases outside the gene matches: 4. CDR3 in DNA: TGTGCCAGCAGCGCGCGGGGGGCTCCGAACACCGGGGAGCTGTTTTTT. This sequence encodes CASSARGAPNTGELFF.

This clone was detected a few times. The chain has TRBV30 and TRBJ2-3, with 12 bases lining up with TRBD2. Unmatched junction bases numbered 3, after V lost 0 bases and J lost 2 bases. From germline, CDR1 is GTSNPN and CDR2 SVGIG (reference sequence). CDR3 size: 16 residues. The CDR3 here is CAWSVSSGGATDTQYF. The CDR3 bases are TGTGCCTGGAGTGTATCTAGCGGGGGGGCCACAGATACGCAGTATTTT.

This sequence joins TRBV5-6 and TRBJ1-3, with D hard to call. V lost 6 bases and J 1 base, leaving 11 bases between the germline ends. The CDR3 is 14 residues long. Germline CDR1 reads SGHDT; CDR2 reads YYEEEE. The CDR3 coding sequence is TGTGCCAGCAACCTACGGGGATCTGGAAACACCATATATTTT. It codes for CASNLRGSGNTIYF.

The V gene is TRBV10-3, the J gene TRBJ1-4, with 7 bases fitting TRBD1. V gave up 7 bases and J gave up 5 bases; unmatched junction bases: 10. The V gene's germline CDR1 is ENHRY and CDR2 SYGVKD. The CDR3 spans 15 residues. CDR3 sequence reads: CAIKPAGTENEKLFF. In nucleotides, the CDR3 is TGTGCCATCAAGCCGGCCGGGACAGAAAATGAAAAACTGTTTTTT.

This chain uses TRBV30 with TRBJ1-4; D not resolved. CDR1 and CDR2 from the germline V gene are GTSNPN and SVGIG (reference sequence). V was cut by 8 bases and J by 3 bases, with 16 bases left in between. The CDR3 sequence is 14 residues long. This CDR3 reads CASAGNQPNEKLFF. CDR3 bases: TGTGCCAGTGCCGGGAACCAACCTAATGAAAAACTGTTTTTT.

The chain is built from TRBV7-2 and TRBJ1-2; D is perhaps TRBD1 (6 bases). The CDR3 runs to 18 residues. Trimming shortened V by 4 bases and J by 0 bases, and 21 bases separated the two germline ends. Germline CDR1 SGHTA, CDR2 FQGNSA. CDR3 protein: CASSSRRGAVGANYGYTF. The CDR3 bases are TGTGCCAGCAGCTCCCGTCGGGGGGCGGTAGGAGCTAACTATGGCTACACCTTC.

The chain has TRBV28 and TRBJ2-7, with D tentatively TRBD1 (5 bases). CDR3 length: 12 residues. V lost 7 bases, J lost 6 bases, and 13 bases lay in between. Per the germline V gene, CDR1 is MDHEN and CDR2 is SYDVKM. In DNA, the CDR3 is TGTGCCAGCACAGGGTTATATCCCGAGCAGTACTTC. This codes for CASTGLYPEQYF.